The 26 T cell receptor beta chains in this list originate from one sample, sequenced in a study of blood T cells in healthy people across ages. Primers used in a second PCR of roughly 7 to 12 cycles were a sample-barcoded 5' primer and a J-beta primer mix. TCRdb called the 5' RACE reads again in MiXCR, with one record for every CDR3 protein. This repertoire shows over 1.5 million distinct CDR3 sequences, 49% found once; its top ten account for 2% to 2.5%. Sequencing input: blood. These receptors all come from a woman aged 40 to 49 in good health.

The chain recombines TRBV20-1 with TRBJ2-7, with D tentatively TRBD1 (7 bases). The J call may be in error: the DNA end matches TRBJ2-5 better. The V gene's germline CDR1 is DFQATT and CDR2 SNEGSKA (reference sequence). The CDR3 has 11 residues. The CDR3 nucleotides read TGCAGGCCGACAGGGAGGGAGACCCAGTACTTC. Its protein product is CRPTGRETQYF.

The sample holds a few counts of this clonotype. The rearrangement uses TRBV6-2 or TRBV6-3 and TRBJ2-7; D gene ambiguous. Germline lookup yields CDR1 MNHEY and CDR2 SVGEGT. This CDR3 is built from 16 residues. V lost 0 bases and J 0 bases, leaving 12 bases between the germline ends. Here the CDR3 reads CASSYSFTANSYEQYF. The CDR3 DNA sequence: TGTGCCAGCAGTTACTCGTTCACTGCTAACTCCTACGAGCAGTACTTC.

The rearrangement uses TRBV20-1 and TRBJ1-2; a possible D gene is TRBD1 (6 bases). The ends were cut back, 3 bases at V and 6 bases at J, with 11 bases in the middle. Germline CDR1 DFQATT, CDR2 SNEGSKA (reference sequence). This CDR3 is 12 amino acids long. Written as DNA, the CDR3 is TGCAGTGCTAGTCAGGGGTCCGATGGCTACACCTTC. Its translation is CSASQGSDGYTF.

V and J are TRBV9 and TRBJ2-5; 10 nucleotides line up with TRBD1. Germline CDR1 SGDLS, CDR2 YYNGEE. The CDR3 consists of 15 residues. The trim removed 2 bases at V and 2 bases at J, leaving 3 bases unmatched. CDR3 region: CASSVGQGGQETQYF. The CDR3 DNA reads as TGTGCCAGCAGCGTCGGACAGGGGGGTCAAGAGACCCAGTACTTC.

This rearrangement joins TRBV6-5 to TRBJ1-5; 9 bases agree with TRBD1. CDR1 and CDR2 (germline): MNHEY, SVGAGI. The J segment lost 6 bases and the V segment lost 6 bases, leaving 9 bases of the junction unmatched. The CDR3 extends over 15 amino acids. The CDR3 protein is CASRARQGVSQPQHF. DNA of the CDR3: TGTGCCAGCAGAGCGAGACAGGGGGTTAGTCAGCCCCAGCATTTT.

This clonotype occurred once. The rearrangement links TRBV10-3 to TRBJ1-5, with D possibly TRBD1 on 6 matching bases. This CDR3 has 17 amino acids. Looked up from germline, CDR1 is ENHRY and CDR2 is SYGVKD. The V end lost 5 bases, the J end lost 2 bases, and 19 bases lay between the germline ends. In DNA, the CDR3 is TGTGCCATCAGTCCCCGGGCGGGGGCCTCTGGCAATCAGCCCCAGCATTTT. As protein: CAISPRAGASGNQPQHF.

The chain recombines TRBV4-1 with TRBJ2-1, with D maybe TRBD2 (7 bases). The CDR3 sequence is 15 residues long. Germline lookup yields CDR1 MGHRA and CDR2 YSYEKL. Trimming left V 7 bases short and J 6 bases short, with 19 bases between. CDR3 sequence: CASKLVGGALNEQFF. DNA for the CDR3: TGCGCCAGCAAATTAGTGGGGGGGGCCCTCAATGAGCAGTTCTTC.

CDR3 amino acids: CASSRGTANSPLHF. CDR3 bases: TGCGCCAGCAGCCGGGGGACAGCCAATTCACCCCTCCACTTT. The chain couples TRBV4-3 to TRBJ1-6; 7 positions agree with TRBD1. Germline V gene sequence: CDR1 LGHNA, CDR2 YSLEER. The V and J ends lost 4 bases and 7 bases, in that order; junction bases with no gene match: 4. This CDR3 comprises 14 residues.

The J gene is TRBJ2-3, the V gene TRBV20-1, with D possibly being TRBD1 (6 bases). Germline lookup yields CDR1 DFQATT and CDR2 SNEGSKA (reference sequence). The CDR3 spans 15 residues. CDR3 DNA sequence: TGCAGCGCGGACCAGGGGATTACTAGCACAGATACGCAGTATTTT. Translated, it gives CSADQGITSTDTQYF.

The chain recombines TRBV28 with TRBJ1-1; 7 nucleotides line up with TRBD1. The CDR3 is made up of 15 amino acids. Germline V gene sequence: CDR1 MDHEN, CDR2 SYDVKM. The J segment lost 4 bases and the V segment lost 4 bases, leaving 9 bases of the junction unmatched. The CDR3 coding sequence is TGTGCCAGCAGTTCCGACAGGGAGGTTTTCACTGAAGCTTTCTTT. Residues: CASSSDREVFTEAFF.

This chain connects TRBV7-2 to TRBJ2-4; TRBD1 agrees at 9 bases. The V segment lost 5 bases and the J segment 5 bases; nucleotides outside the gene matches: 10. Germline V gene data show CDR1 as SGHTA and CDR2 as FQGNSA. The CDR3 spans 16 residues. CDR3 residues: CASSTRSGQGQNIQYF. DNA for the CDR3: TGTGCCAGCAGCACCAGGTCGGGACAGGGCCAAAACATTCAGTACTTC.

This clonotype was counted a single time. The chain is built from TRBV11-2 and TRBJ2-5; 8 bases fit TRBD2. Losses at the gene ends were 5 bases for V and 2 bases for J; bases not matched to a gene: 10. This CDR3 contains 16 residues. The germline gives CDR1 SGHAT, CDR2 FQNNGV. For the CDR3, the DNA is TGTGCCAGCAGCCCCGGTGGGCGGGGGGTACAAGAGACCCAGTACTTC. Translation gives CASSPGGRGVQETQYF.

The V and J genes are TRBV9 and TRBJ2-5; 10 nucleotides agree with TRBD2. CDR1 SGDLS and CDR2 YYNGEE come from the germline V gene. CDR3 length equals 18 residues. Trimming cost V 1 base and J 0 bases; bases outside gene matches: 9. The CDR3 sequence: CASSVNPTAGGYQETQYF. Here the CDR3 DNA reads TGTGCCAGCAGCGTAAACCCCACAGCGGGGGGGTACCAAGAGACCCAGTACTTC.

V is TRBV28 and J is TRBJ1-2; possible D gene TRBD1, 5 bases. The germline V gene has CDR1 MDHEN and CDR2 SYDVKM. V lost 7 bases and J lost 5, with 17 bases in between. This CDR3 spans 14 amino acids. CDR3 nucleotides: TGTGCCAGCACCATGGCCAGGGCCCTGTATGGCTACACCTTC. Encoded protein: CASTMARALYGYTF.

This clonotype was counted between two and nine times. This chain links TRBV20-1 with TRBJ2-3; 7 bases are a match to TRBD2. Germline assignment: CDR1 DFQATT and CDR2 SNEGSKA (reference sequence). The CDR3 is 19 residues long. V shed 1 base, J shed 0 bases, and the junction held 16 bases outside the gene matches. This CDR3 reads CSARGDGLGGTTSTDTQYF. The CDR3 bases are TGCAGTGCTAGAGGAGACGGGCTAGGAGGGACTACTAGCACAGATACGCAGTATTTT.

The gene calls are TRBV6-5 and TRBJ2-3; 13 positions agree with TRBD2. CDR3 length: 17 residues. Germline assignment: CDR1 MNHEY and CDR2 SVGAGI. J gave up 6 bases and V 0 bases, and 6 bases lay outside the gene matches. CDR3 amino acids: CASSYSGLAGTMDTQYF. CDR3 DNA sequence: TGTGCCAGCAGTTACTCGGGACTAGCGGGGACGATGGATACGCAGTATTTT.

In regard to this clonotype: This clone may be a read error of a much larger clone one base away. The CDR3 region has the DNA TGTGCCAGCAGCTTAGGGAGGGAGACAGATACGCTGTATTTT. Its translation is CASSLGRETDTLYF. This chain connects TRBV11-1 to TRBJ2-3; possible D gene TRBD2, 6 bases. Looked up from germline, CDR1 is SGHAT and CDR2 is FQDESV (reference sequence). There are 14 residues in the CDR3.

The chain combines TRBV5-1 with TRBJ2-1; 7 nucleotides align to TRBD1. The ends lost 0 bases at V and 5 bases at J; junction bases unmatched: 5. The CDR3 totals 15 residues. The germline CDR1 and CDR2 sequences are SGHRS and YFSETQ. The CDR3 DNA follows: TGCGCCAGCAGCTTGGACAGGGGAATCCACAATGAGCAGTTCTTC. It translates to CASSLDRGIHNEQFF.

The chain joins TRBV20-1 to TRBJ1-1, with D unresolved. With 5 bases removed from V and 1 base from J, the gap between germline ends came to 8 bases. Germline V gives CDR1 DFQATT, CDR2 SNEGSKA (reference sequence). The CDR3 runs to 12 residues. The CDR3 loop is CSALISNTEAFF. In DNA form, the CDR3 reads TGCAGTGCTTTGATTTCGAACACTGAAGCTTTCTTT.

This clonotype came up a few times. The chain joins TRBV28 to TRBJ2-7; the D gene is possibly TRBD2 (5 bases). V was trimmed by 4 bases and J by 9 bases, leaving 13 bases between them. From germline, CDR1 is MDHEN and CDR2 SYDVKM. The CDR3 is 12 amino acids. In DNA, the CDR3 is TGTGCCAGCAGTTACCTAGCAGCTCGGCAGTACTTC. This gives the protein CASSYLAARQYF.

This clonotype is a singleton in its sample. This sequence joins TRBV27 and TRBJ2-1, with 7 bases that match TRBD1. Matching the DNA end better, TRBJ2-7 makes the J call doubtful. This CDR3 is built from 15 residues. The germline CDR1 and CDR2 sequences are MNHEY and SMNVEV (reference sequence). The CDR3 sequence is CASSLTGTVYNEQYF. The CDR3 DNA is TGTGCCAGCAGTTTAACCGGGACAGTATACAATGAGCAGTACTTC.

The chain has TRBV25-1 and TRBJ1-2, with D perhaps TRBD1 (5 bases). V lost 8 bases, J lost 8 bases, and 15 bases lay in between. Germline CDR1 reads MGHDK; CDR2 reads SYGVNS. The CDR3 spans 12 residues. CDR3 DNA: TGTGCCAGCCGACCAGGGAATCGAGGCTACACCTTC. Translating it yields CASRPGNRGYTF.

This chain uses TRBV6-2 or TRBV6-3 with TRBJ2-3; tentative D call: TRBD1 (6 bases). V lost 5 bases, J lost 2 bases, and 8 bases lay in between. The germline gives CDR1 MNHEY, CDR2 SVGEGT. The CDR3 is 13 residues long. The CDR3 loop reads CASSGDTTDTQYF. CDR3 nucleotides: TGTGCCAGCAGTGGGGACACCACAGATACGCAGTATTTT.

This clonotype turned up a few times. The chain couples TRBV20-1 to TRBJ2-5; D might be TRBD2 (5 bases). The germline V gene has CDR1 DFQATT and CDR2 SNEGSKA (reference sequence). The V end lost 0 bases, the J end lost 4 bases, and 12 bases lay between the germline ends. The CDR3 is 14 amino acids. The CDR3 sequence: CSARDGLAPETQYF. CDR3 DNA: TGCAGTGCTAGAGACGGGCTAGCACCAGAGACCCAGTACTTC.

The V gene is TRBV12-3 or TRBV12-4, the J gene TRBJ2-3, with unresolved D. The CDR3 is made up of 15 amino acids. V was clipped by 6 bases and J by 6 bases, with 19 bases between them. The CDR3 reads CASRNGRMGLDTQYF. The CDR3 coding sequence is TGTGCCAGCAGAAACGGACGGATGGGATTGGATACGCAGTATTTT.

The genes are TRBV4-2 and TRBJ2-1, with 8 bases aligning to TRBD2. The CDR3 sequence is 13 residues long. The ends lost 1 base at V and 10 bases at J; junction bases unmatched: 3. Germline-derived CDR1 and CDR2 are LGHNA and YNFKEQ. The CDR3 DNA reads TGTGCCAGCAGCCAAGCGAGCGGGGGCGAGCAGTTCTTC. Translation: CASSQASGGEQFF.